These 25 T cell receptor beta chains came from one sample sequenced in a study of blood T cell repertoires in COVID-19. Produced via immunoSEQ multiplex PCR; TCRdb's table is partial and in-frame only. The sample has about 200,000 clones, about 82% seen once. What was sequenced was PBMCs or T cells enriched from blood (not recorded which). All receptors derive from a man aged 35-49 years with acute COVID-19.

This rearrangement joins TRBV25-1 to TRBJ2-1, with TRBD2 matching 7 bases. V shed 2 bases and J 0 bases; nucleotides not matched to a gene: 1. CDR3 length equals 15 residues. Looked up from germline, CDR1 is MGHDK and CDR2 is SYGVNS. The CDR3 loop reads CASSERGSSYNEQFF. DNA of the CDR3: TGTGCCAGCAGTGAACGCGGGAGCTCCTACAATGAGCAGTTCTTC.

The V gene is TRBV19, the J gene TRBJ2-7, with a tentative D call TRBD1 (5 bases). The CDR3 runs to 15 residues. CDR1 LNHDA and CDR2 SQIVND come from the germline V gene (reference sequence). The ends were cut back, 5 bases at V and 4 bases at J, with 18 bases in the middle. CDR3: CASSLRTNSEYEQYF. CDR3 DNA: TGTGCCAGTAGTCTGAGGACAAACTCCGAATACGAGCAGTACTTC.

The genes are TRBV27 and TRBJ1-3, with a weak D call TRBD1 (6 bases). This CDR3 spans 14 amino acids. V was trimmed by 6 bases and J by 0 bases, leaving 9 bases between them. The V gene's germline CDR1 is MNHEY and CDR2 SMNVEV (reference sequence). The CDR3 nucleotides read TGTGCCAGCAGGAAGGGACACTCTGGAAACACCATATATTTT. Protein sequence: CASRKGHSGNTIYF.

The J gene is TRBJ2-3, the V gene TRBV9; 13 bases are a match to TRBD2. The V segment lost 2 bases and the J segment 5 bases; nucleotides outside the gene matches: 11. Germline CDR1 is SGDLS and CDR2 is YYNGEE. The CDR3 is made up of 18 amino acids. The CDR3 is CASSVAGTSGRALDTQYF. CDR3 DNA sequence: TGTGCCAGCAGCGTGGCCGGCACTAGCGGGAGGGCCTTAGATACGCAGTATTTT.

V usage is TRBV4-2 and J usage is TRBJ2-1; 11 positions agree with TRBD2. Per the germline V gene, CDR1 is LGHNA and CDR2 is YNFKEQ. There are 17 residues in the CDR3. Unmatched junction bases numbered 3, after V lost 0 bases and J lost 2 bases. The CDR3 bases are TGTGCCAGCAGCCAAGATCTGACTAGCGGGACCTACAATGAGCAGTTCTTC. Amino acids: CASSQDLTSGTYNEQFF.

The sample holds a few counts of this clone. The genes are TRBV19 and TRBJ1-6; 8 bases line up with TRBD1. Germline-derived CDR1 and CDR2 are LNHDA and SQIVND (reference sequence). V shed 6 bases, J shed 4 bases, and the junction held 8 bases outside the gene matches. The CDR3 runs to 16 residues. CDR3 sequence (DNA): TGTGCCAGTAGCGGTGGAGGGGACAGGTATAATTCACCCCTCCACTTT. It yields the protein CASSGGGDRYNSPLHF.

This sequence joins TRBV27 and TRBJ1-2; perhaps TRBD1 as D (5 bases). CDR1 and CDR2 (germline): MNHEY, SMNVEV (reference sequence). V was cut by 2 bases and J by 1 base, with 11 bases left in between. This CDR3 is 15 amino acids long. CDR3 nucleotide sequence: TGTGCCAGCAGTTTACTGGGGCCCAGTAACTATGGCTACACCTTC. Protein sequence: CASSLLGPSNYGYTF.

J is TRBJ2-5 and V is TRBV2; D remains unclear. The V end lost 1 base, the J end lost 1 base, and 4 bases lay between the germline ends. CDR3 size: 13 residues. Germline V lookup: CDR1 SNHLY, CDR2 FYNNEI. This CDR3 reads CASSEVSQETQYF. The CDR3 DNA follows: TGTGCCAGCAGTGAAGTCTCCCAAGAGACCCAGTACTTC. The whole variable domain, remainder taken from reference TRBV2 and TRBJ2-5, is EPEVTQTPSHQVTQMGQEVILRCVPISNHLYFYWYRQILGQKVEFLVSFYNNEISEKSEIFDDQFSVERPDGSNFTLKIRSTKLEDSAMYFCASSEVSQETQYFGPGTRLLVL.

The chain uses TRBV28 and TRBJ1-5; D is unclear. The CDR3 is 13 amino acids. V lost 4 bases, J lost 3 bases, and 7 bases lay in between. The germline V gene has CDR1 MDHEN and CDR2 SYDVKM. CDR3 sequence (DNA): TGTGCCAGCAGTTCACAGCACAATCAGCCCCAGCATTTT. Translating it yields CASSSQHNQPQHF.

This clone showed up just once. This clone may be a read error of a much larger clone one base away. This chain connects TRBV7-9 to TRBJ1-5; 7 nucleotides line up with TRBD1. This CDR3 has 14 amino acids. The ends lost 5 bases at V and 1 base at J; junction bases unmatched: 2. CDR1 and CDR2 from the germline V gene are SEHNR and FQNEAQ (reference sequence). Written as DNA, the CDR3 is TGTGCCAGCAGCCTGACAGGGAGCAATCAGCCCCAGCATTTT. Protein sequence: CASSLTGSNQPQHF.

The chain has TRBV11-2 and TRBJ2-1; the D gene is possibly TRBD2 (5 bases). The CDR3 is made up of 15 amino acids. V lost 0 bases and J lost 2, with 8 bases in between. CDR1 and CDR2 from the germline V gene are SGHAT and FQNNGV. This CDR3 reads CASSLDRGPYNEQFF. The CDR3 nucleotides are TGTGCCAGCAGCTTAGACCGGGGTCCCTACAATGAGCAGTTCTTC.

The CDR3 reads CASSIGGQGHTGELFF. DNA for the CDR3: TGTGCCAGTAGTATCGGTGGGCAGGGCCACACCGGGGAGCTGTTTTTT. The chain employs TRBV19 and TRBJ2-2, with D perhaps TRBD1 (5 bases). Trimming pared 3 bases from V and 3 bases from J, leaving 14 bases between. Germline V CDR1 and CDR2: LNHDA, SQIVND (reference sequence). This CDR3 spans 16 amino acids. The full variable domain, in which reference TRBV19 and TRBJ2-2 provide the parts outside the CDR3, is DGGITQSPKYLFRKEGQNVTLSCEQNLNHDAMYWYRQDPGQGLRLIYYSQIVNDFQKGDIAEGYSVSREKKESFPLTVTSAQKNPTAFYLCASSIGGQGHTGELFFGEGSRLTVL.

The rearrangement uses TRBV6-2 or TRBV6-3 and TRBJ2-1; the D gene is possibly TRBD2 (5 bases). This CDR3 comprises 12 residues. V gave up 1 base and J gave up 12 bases, with 10 bases separating them. The germline V gene encodes CDR1 MNHEY and CDR2 SVGEGT. The CDR3 sequence: CASSYLSGMQFF. In DNA, the CDR3 is TGTGCCAGCAGTTACTTGTCGGGAATGCAGTTCTTC.

Written as DNA, the CDR3 is TGTGCCAGCAGTCTACAGCTACTGAACACTGAAGCTTTCTTT. Translated, it gives CASSLQLLNTEAFF. V gene TRBV6-5 combines with J gene TRBJ1-1; no reliable D call. There are 14 residues in the CDR3. V was shortened by 5 bases and J by 0 bases, with 10 bases between the two germline ends. The germline V gene encodes CDR1 MNHEY and CDR2 SVGAGI.

The genes are TRBV28 and TRBJ2-7; D is perhaps TRBD2 (6 bases). CDR3 length: 15 residues. Germline V CDR1 and CDR2: MDHEN, SYDVKM. V dropped 8 bases and J dropped 1 base, with 18 bases sitting between them. CDR3 DNA sequence: TGTGCCAGCGGGAGCGGGCTCACAACGTCCTACGAGCAGTACTTC. Its translation is CASGSGLTTSYEQYF.

V and J are TRBV7-8 and TRBJ1-4; the D gene is possibly TRBD1 (6 bases). V was shortened by 3 bases and J by 4 bases, with 15 bases between the two germline ends. This CDR3 has 16 amino acids. Germline CDR1 SGHVS, CDR2 FQNEAQ. DNA of the CDR3: TGTGCCAGCAGCTTCGAAAGGGGGGGCTTTAATGAAAAACTGTTTTTT. Translating gives CASSFERGGFNEKLFF.

V usage is TRBV10-2 and J usage is TRBJ2-3, with 9 bases identical to TRBD2. Germline CDR1 reads WSHSY; CDR2 reads SAAADI. With V trimmed by 2 bases and J by 2 bases, 2 bases remained unmatched. The CDR3 length is 15 residues. The CDR3 bases are TGCGCCAGCAGTGAGGCGGGAGGGCCCACAGATACGCAGTATTTT. It translates to CASSEAGGPTDTQYF.

The table lists this clone with a few counts. The V and J genes are TRBV5-4 and TRBJ2-6; TRBD1 might be the D (6 bases). CDR1 SGHNT and CDR2 YYREEE come from the germline V gene (reference sequence). The CDR3 totals 16 residues. The germline V and J ends were trimmed by 6 bases and 2 bases, with 15 bases remaining between them. CDR3 sequence: CASTTGQGAGANVLTF. CDR3 sequence (DNA): TGTGCCAGCACCACAGGGCAGGGCGCTGGGGCCAACGTCCTGACTTTC. The full variable domain, its missing parts supplied by reference TRBV5-4 and TRBJ2-6, is ETGVTQSPTHLIKTRGQQVTLRCSSQSGHNTVSWYQQALGQGPQFIFQYYREEENGRGNFPPRFSGLQFPNYSSELNVNALELDDSALYLCASTTGQGAGANVLTFGAGSRLTVL.

This sequence joins TRBV11-2 and TRBJ2-7; D might be TRBD1 (5 bases). Germline CDR1 reads SGHAT; CDR2 reads FQNNGV. The CDR3 consists of 12 residues. V was cut by 6 bases and J by 4 bases, with 10 bases left in between. The CDR3 loop is CASRTTDYEQYF. The DNA for the CDR3 is TGTGCCAGCAGAACGACAGATTACGAGCAGTACTTC.

The V call is TRBV30, the J call TRBJ2-5; 7 nucleotides match TRBD1. The CDR3 is 13 residues long. V was clipped by 2 bases and J by 5 bases; unmatched bases: 5. Germline V gives CDR1 GTSNPN, CDR2 SVGIG (reference sequence). CDR3 sequence reads: CAWSPTGTETQYF. CDR3 DNA: TGTGCCTGGAGTCCGACAGGGACGGAGACCCAGTACTTC.

The chain has TRBV15 and TRBJ1-1; 9 bases agree with TRBD1. The germline V gene encodes CDR1 LNHNV and CDR2 YYDKDF (reference sequence). J was trimmed by 1 base and V by 0 bases; bases with no gene match: 12. CDR3 length: 19 residues. In nucleotides, the CDR3 is TGTGCCACCAGCAGAGATTCAAAAACAGGGGGCCGCAGGAACACTGAAGCTTTCTTT. This gives the protein CATSRDSKTGGRRNTEAFF.

The rearrangement joins TRBV27 to TRBJ2-7; D is uncertain. The V gene lost 5 bases and the J gene lost 0 bases, with 11 bases spanning the gap. There are 14 residues in the CDR3. The germline gives CDR1 MNHEY, CDR2 SMNVEV (reference sequence). This chain's CDR3 is CASSINWASYEQYF. CDR3 coding DNA: TGTGCCAGCAGTATCAACTGGGCCTCCTACGAGCAGTACTTC.

This chain links TRBV28 with TRBJ1-5, with a possible D match to TRBD1 (5 bases). Between the trimmed V and J ends, which lost 10 bases and 7 bases, there was a span of 23 bases. CDR1 is MDHEN and CDR2 is SYDVKM in the germline V gene. The CDR3 covers 15 residues. Here the CDR3 reads CATLLARTTGQPQHF. The CDR3 bases are TGTGCCACCCTCCTGGCCAGGACAACGGGCCAGCCCCAGCATTTT. Full variable domain (missing parts from reference TRBV28 and TRBJ1-5): DVKVTQSSRYLVKRTGEKVFLECVQDMDHENMFWYRQDPGLGLRLIYFSYDVKMKEKGDIPEGYSVSREKKERFSLILESASTNQTSMYLCATLLARTTGQPQHFGDGTRLSIL.

The CDR3 sequence: CASSRDREGSPLHF. CDR3 sequence (DNA): TGCGCCAGCAGCCGGGACAGGGAAGGTTCACCCCTCCACTTT. The chain joins TRBV10-1 to TRBJ1-6; 9 bases agree with TRBD1. The CDR3 consists of 14 residues. Trimming cost V 6 bases and J 9 bases; bases outside gene matches: 6. CDR1 is WNHNN and CDR2 is SYGVQD in the germline V gene (reference sequence).

The chain couples TRBV7-9 to TRBJ1-5; D uncertain. Germline V CDR1 and CDR2: SEHNR, FQNEAQ (reference sequence). The CDR3 length is 14 residues. Trimming shortened V by 4 bases and J by 1 base, and 8 bases separated the two germline ends. CDR3 DNA sequence: TGTGCCAGCAGCTCGGGAGGAAGCAATCAGCCCCAGCATTTT. Its translation is CASSSGGSNQPQHF.